The 4 T cell receptor beta chains presented below share a single source sample, sequenced in a study of cytomegalovirus exposure and HLA in healthy donors. This PCR relied on a set of 60 Vbeta primers and 13 Jbeta primers. The table came from immunoSEQ multiplex PCR; TCRdb's copy has only in-frame clones and leaves some out. The sample includes roughly 120,000 clones, around three quarters of them seen just once. The sample comprised PBMCs. The receptors come from a woman aged 25 to 39 in good health and CMV-seropositive.

This clone is a singleton in its sample. V gene TRBV7-2 combines with J gene TRBJ1-4, with D perhaps TRBD1 (5 bases). The CDR3 has 14 amino acids. Germline V lookup: CDR1 SGHTA, CDR2 FQGNSA. With 4 bases removed from V and 5 bases from J, the gap between germline ends came to 11 bases. CDR3 loop: CASSSDSLNEKLFF. In DNA form, the CDR3 reads TGTGCCAGCAGCTCCGACAGCTTAAATGAAAAACTGTTTTTT.

The table lists this clone with a count of one. This chain uses TRBV6-5 with TRBJ1-2; 11 nucleotides line up with TRBD1. The CDR3 length is 13 residues. The V gene's germline CDR1 is MNHEY and CDR2 SVGAGI. J lost 7 bases, V lost 6 bases, and 4 bases had no gene match. The chain's CDR3 is CASRRTGGGGYTF. As DNA, the CDR3 is TGTGCCAGCAGACGGACAGGGGGCGGTGGCTACACCTTC.

The chain uses TRBV10-1 and TRBJ2-2; TRBD1 agrees at 9 bases. Germline V lookup: CDR1 WNHNN, CDR2 SYGVQD (reference sequence). The junction had 9 bases not matched to a gene; V was cut back by 6 bases and J by 4 bases. The length of the CDR3 is 16 residues. In DNA form, the CDR3 reads TGCGCCAGCAGCCACCCCGGACAGGGGCCCACCGGGGAGCTGTTTTTT. This translates into CASSHPGQGPTGELFF.

This clone was observed a few times. This chain links TRBV11-2 with TRBJ2-1, with D possibly being TRBD2 (5 bases). With 1 base removed from V and 1 base from J, the gap between germline ends came to 14 bases. The length of the CDR3 is 17 residues. Looked up from germline, CDR1 is SGHAT and CDR2 is FQNNGV. CDR3 coding DNA: TGTGCCAGCAGCTTAGGCCCGGGGTATGGGTCCTACAATGAGCAGTTCTTC. It yields the protein CASSLGPGYGSYNEQFF.